The 18 T cell receptor beta chains below all came from one sample that was sequenced in a study of cytomegalovirus exposure and HLA in healthy donors. 60 Vbeta and 13 Jbeta primers were used in PCR. Libraries were prepared by immunoSEQ multiplex PCR; TCRdb keeps only in-frame clonotypes and omits some of them. The sample shows approximately 130,000 clones, around 81% of them seen only once. The sequenced sample consisted of PBMCs. These receptors were collected from a woman between 40 and 50 years old in good health and CMV-seronegative.

The rearrangement links TRBV7-9 to TRBJ2-7; 11 bases are a match to TRBD2. With 5 bases clipped from V and 5 bases from J, the junction kept 8 bases outside the gene matches. The CDR3 is made up of 15 amino acids. The V gene's germline CDR1 is SEHNR and CDR2 FQNEAQ (reference sequence). CDR3 sequence (DNA): TGTGCCAGCAGCCCCATAGCGGGGGGGTCCCACGAGCAGTACTTC. This codes for CASSPIAGGSHEQYF.

This clone was seen only a few times. This chain connects TRBV6-6 to TRBJ2-5; D is possibly TRBD2 (6 bases). This CDR3 has 15 amino acids. Looked up from germline, CDR1 is MNHNY and CDR2 is SVGAGI (reference sequence). The germline V and J ends were trimmed by 2 bases and 3 bases, with 13 bases remaining between them. This CDR3 is CASSYRGTPEETQYF. The CDR3 nucleotides are TGTGCCAGCAGTTACCGGGGGACTCCGGAAGAGACCCAGTACTTC.

This chain uses TRBV18 with TRBJ2-1; 12 positions match TRBD2. The germline CDR1 and CDR2 sequences are KGHSH and LQKENI. Unmatched junction bases numbered 11, after V lost 3 bases and J lost 2 bases. The CDR3 has 19 amino acids. The chain's CDR3 is CASSPLATSGRFAYNEQFF. CDR3 in DNA: TGTGCCAGCTCACCTCTCGCCACTAGCGGGAGGTTCGCCTACAATGAGCAGTTCTTC.

This clone was recorded a few times. The chain couples TRBV6-1 to TRBJ1-5, with 7 bases that match TRBD1. With V trimmed by 4 bases and J by 0 bases, 6 bases remained unmatched. The CDR3 covers 16 residues. CDR1 and CDR2 from the germline V gene are MNHNS and SASEGT. DNA for the CDR3: TGTGCCAGCAGTGGCCGGACAGGTTATAGCAATCAGCCCCAGCATTTT. It is translated as CASSGRTGYSNQPQHF.

The rearrangement uses TRBV15 and TRBJ2-1; 9 nucleotides line up with TRBD1. Looked up from germline, CDR1 is LNHNV and CDR2 is YYDKDF (reference sequence). V gave up 6 bases and J gave up 2 bases; unmatched junction bases: 5. The CDR3 loop spans 15 amino acids. In nucleotides, the CDR3 is TGTGCCACCAGTTCGACAGGGGGTACCTACAATGAGCAGTTCTTC. It is translated as CATSSTGGTYNEQFF. The full variable domain, rest sourced from reference TRBV15 and TRBJ2-1, is DAMVIQNPRYQVTQFGKPVTLSCSQTLNHNVMYWYQQKSSQAPKLLFHYYDKDFNNEADTPDNFQSRRPNTSFCFLDIRSPGLGDTAMYLCATSSTGGTYNEQFFGPGTRLTVL.

The CDR3 nucleotides read TGCGCCAGCCAGGGGGGCACTGAAGCTTTCTTT. It is translated as CASQGGTEAFF. The chain has TRBV5-1 and TRBJ1-1; 7 bases fit TRBD1. Germline CDR1 SGHRS, CDR2 YFSETQ. With 7 bases clipped from V and 4 bases from J, the junction kept 1 base outside the gene matches. The CDR3 sequence is 11 residues long.

V is TRBV9 and J is TRBJ1-4; 8 bases are shared with TRBD1. V lost 3 bases to trimming and J lost 11 bases; unmatched junction nucleotides: 6. The CDR3 runs 13 residues. Germline V gene data show CDR1 as SGDLS and CDR2 as YYNGEE. The CDR3 protein is CASSARTGNKLFF. Written as DNA, the CDR3 is TGTGCCAGCAGCGCCCGGACAGGGAATAAACTGTTTTTT.

V is TRBV7-9 and J is TRBJ2-7; tentatively, D is TRBD2 (5 bases). The V gene's germline CDR1 is SEHNR and CDR2 FQNEAQ (reference sequence). This CDR3 contains 12 residues. Trimming removed 6 bases at V and 1 base at J, with 7 bases between. This CDR3 reads CASRGVSYEQYF. In DNA, the CDR3 is TGTGCCAGCAGGGGAGTGTCCTACGAGCAGTACTTC.

This chain links TRBV10-3 with TRBJ2-7, with 10 positions matching TRBD2. This CDR3 comprises 15 residues. CDR1 is ENHRY and CDR2 is SYGVKD in the germline V gene. J was trimmed by 6 bases and V by 5 bases; bases with no gene match: 10. The CDR3 spells CAISSSGSSLLEQYF. The DNA of the CDR3 is TGTGCCATCAGTTCTAGCGGGAGTTCCTTGCTCGAGCAGTACTTC.

V is TRBV2 and J is TRBJ1-1; a possible D gene is TRBD1 (5 bases). Germline values: CDR1 SNHLY, CDR2 FYNNEI. The V end lost 4 bases, the J end lost 10 bases, and 22 bases lay between the germline ends. The CDR3 sequence is 15 residues long. CDR3 residues: CASSASGGGTKRAFF. The CDR3, as DNA: TGTGCCAGCAGTGCCAGCGGGGGGGGGACTAAGAGAGCTTTCTTT.

This clone occurred a few times. The gene calls are TRBV11-2 and TRBJ2-2; TRBD1 might be the D (6 bases). CDR3 size: 17 residues. CDR1 SGHAT and CDR2 FQNNGV come from the germline V gene. Trimming removed 0 bases at V and 1 base at J, with 12 bases between. The CDR3 bases are TGTGCCAGCAGCTTAGATATGGAGACAGGGAACACCGGGGAGCTGTTTTTT. Protein: CASSLDMETGNTGELFF.

This clone occurred once. V is TRBV6-6 and J is TRBJ2-3; 15 nucleotides line up with TRBD2. This CDR3 comprises 16 residues. The V segment lost 6 bases and the J segment 6 bases; nucleotides outside the gene matches: 7. Looked up from germline, CDR1 is MNHNY and CDR2 is SVGAGI (reference sequence). This CDR3 reads CASSPGLAGGPDTQYF. The CDR3 nucleotides are TGTGCCAGCAGCCCGGGACTAGCGGGGGGCCCCGATACGCAGTATTTT.

The chain combines TRBV5-4 with TRBJ2-3; TRBD2 might be the D (6 bases). The CDR3 sequence is 16 residues long. From germline, CDR1 is SGHNT and CDR2 YYREEE (reference sequence). The V end was cut by 3 bases, the J end by 5 bases, with 19 bases between. This CDR3 reads CASSSPLARLGDTQYF. The CDR3 DNA reads TGTGCCAGCAGCTCCCCCCTAGCGAGATTGGGAGATACGCAGTATTTT.

This rearrangement joins TRBV19 to TRBJ2-2; a possible D gene is TRBD2 (5 bases). Germline CDR1 is LNHDA and CDR2 is SQIVND (reference sequence). V was clipped by 3 bases and J by 3 bases, with 14 bases between them. The length of the CDR3 is 16 residues. CDR3 protein: CASSIWVASDTGELFF. The CDR3 DNA reads TGTGCCAGTAGTATCTGGGTAGCGTCCGACACCGGGGAGCTGTTTTTT.

CDR3 in amino acids: CASRDRRTGGNGYTF. CDR3 in DNA: TGTGCCAGCAGAGACCGAAGGACAGGGGGGAATGGCTACACCTTC. The V and J genes are TRBV27 and TRBJ1-2, with 10 bases fitting TRBD1. Trimming took 6 bases from V and 6 from J; bases not matched to a gene: 10. CDR3 length: 15 residues. Germline V gene sequence: CDR1 MNHEY, CDR2 SMNVEV (reference sequence).

The chain recombines TRBV29-1 with TRBJ2-2, with 12 bases that match TRBD2. V was clipped by 6 bases and J by 4 bases; unmatched bases: 6. This CDR3 has 15 residues. Germline values: CDR1 SQVTM, CDR2 ANQGSEA. The CDR3 sequence: CSVIPGLAGTGELFF. In DNA form, the CDR3 reads TGCAGCGTCATCCCGGGACTAGCGGGCACCGGGGAGCTGTTTTTT.

The chain couples TRBV4-1 to TRBJ1-3, with D unclear. Germline V gene data show CDR1 as MGHRA and CDR2 as YSYEKL. V was trimmed by 1 base and J by 0 bases, leaving 10 bases between them. CDR3 length equals 16 residues. As DNA, the CDR3 is TGCGCCAGCAGCCAAGCCGACTTAATCTCTGGAAACACCATATATTTT. Translated: CASSQADLISGNTIYF.

The V gene is TRBV6-1, the J gene TRBJ2-7; possibly TRBD2 for D (5 bases). Trimming cost V 6 bases and J 5 bases, with 8 bases left between them. The CDR3 runs to 11 residues. In germline, CDR1 is MNHNS, CDR2 SASEGT. The CDR3 reads CASSTSNEQYF. The CDR3 bases are TGTGCCAGCAGCACTAGTAACGAGCAGTACTTC.